These T cell receptor beta chains were read from a single sample in a study of post-analysis software for immune sequencing data. MiXCR, run by TCRdb on the PCR reads, gives a single entry per CDR3 protein. The sample carries more than 450,000 distinct CDR3 sequences, about 40% recorded once. Sequencing used blood. Source of these receptors: a girl aged 5-17 years with multiple sclerosis. Each CDR3 is given with its conserved first and last residue. The D gene is left open where the match is weak. Clone size is not always given. Where it is, it says once, few, many or a class for expanded clones.

D gene,clone size,J gene,V gene,CDR3 DNA,CDR3 protein
-,-,TRBJ2-6,TRBV6-5,TGTGCCAGCAGTTACAGGGCGCGGGATGGGGCCAACGTCCTGACTTTC,CASSYRARDGANVLTF
-,few,TRBJ2-3,TRBV5-1,TGCGCCAGCAGCTTGATGACCACAGATACGCAGTATTTT,CASSLMTTDTQYF
-,few,TRBJ2-1,TRBV5-1,TGCGCCAGCAGCTATGGGGGAGAAGGTAATGAGCAGTTCTTC,CASSYGGEGNEQFF
-,-,TRBJ2-6,TRBV5-1,TGCGCCAGCAGCTTGGTACAGCACTCTGGGGCCAACGTCCTGACTTTC,CASSLVQHSGANVLTF
-,-,TRBJ2-7,TRBV5-1,TGCGCCAGCAGCTTGGAAAAGGGAACCCCAACCTACGAGCAGTACTTC,CASSLEKGTPTYEQYF
-,-,TRBJ2-3,TRBV7-9,TGTTCCAGCAGCTTAACCTTTGGGAATACGCAGTATTTT,CSSSLTFGNTQYF
-,few,TRBJ1-1,TRBV6-2/TRBV6-3,TGTGCCAGCAGTTACTCGTCCGGTGGGGTGAACACTGAAGCTTTCTTT,CASSYSSGGVNTEAFF
TRBD2,few,TRBJ2-1,TRBV5-4,TGTGCCAGCAGTTTGCCGACTAGCGGGGGGATCTACAATGAGCAGTTCTTC,CASSLPTSGGIYNEQFF
-,few,TRBJ2-1,TRBV9,TGTGCCAGCAGCGTAGTAGGGGGAGTCCCCTACAATGAGCAGTTCTTC,CASSVVGGVPYNEQFF
-,once,TRBJ2-1,TRBV12-3/TRBV12-4,TGTGCCAGCAGCGGGGACCGTCCGTACAACGAGCAGTTCTTC,CASSGDRPYNEQFF
-,-,TRBJ2-5,TRBV29-1,TGCAGCTTAAGGTCGGGAGAGACCCAGTACTTC,CSLRSGETQYF
-,-,TRBJ2-1,TRBV4-2,TGTGCCAGCAGCCCCAGTCGGGCCAGCTCCTACAATGAGCAGTTCTTC,CASSPSRASSYNEQFF
-,-,TRBJ1-4,TRBV3-1,TGTGCTAGCAGCCAAGATTCTGACCCTAGGGGTGGTGAAAAACTGTTTTTT,CASSQDSDPRGGEKLFF
TRBD1,once,TRBJ1-5,TRBV2,TGTGCCAGCAGTATGACAGGGGGAAAGGTACAGTCCCAGCATTTT,CASSMTGGKVQSQHF
-,-,TRBJ2-1,TRBV24-1,TGTGCCACCAGCCTAAAGCGGGCCCCATCCCTGGGGGAGCAGTTCTTC,CATSLKRAPSLGEQFF
-,-,TRBJ2-3,TRBV2,TGTGCCAGCAGTGCGGCCCTTGGACCGATCACAGATACGCAGTATTTT,CASSAALGPITDTQYF
-,-,TRBJ2-2,TRBV12-3/TRBV12-4,TGTGCCAGCACTCGTCTGGGGGGCACCGGGGAGCTGTTTTTT,CASTRLGGTGELFF
TRBD1,-,TRBJ1-5,TRBV6-1,TGTGCCAGCAGGGGACAGGGTTATCAGCCCCAGCATTTT,CASRGQGYQPQHF
-,few,TRBJ2-4,TRBV5-1,TGCGCCAGCAGTGGGGGGCTACTGGTAGCCAAAAACATTCAGTACTTC,CASSGGLLVAKNIQYF
-,many,TRBJ1-2,TRBV7-2,TGTGCCAGCAGCTTAGGGGGGGAAGAGGGCTACACCTTC,CASSLGGEEGYTF
TRBD2,few,TRBJ2-7,TRBV3-1,TGTGCCAGCAGCCAAGCCGGACTAGCGGGATTCACGGGTTCCTACGAGCAGTACTTC,CASSQAGLAGFTGSYEQYF
TRBD2,few,TRBJ2-7,TRBV12-3/TRBV12-4,TGTGCCAGCTCTGGGGGGGGAACCTACGAGCAGTACTTC,CASSGGGTYEQYF
-,-,TRBJ1-2,TRBV12-3/TRBV12-4,TGTGCCAGCAGTTCCCTAGGTGGCCACACCTTC,CASSSLGGHTF
-,-,TRBJ2-1,TRBV6-1,TGTGCCAGCAGTGAGGGTAGCGAGACCTACAATGAGCAGTTCTTC,CASSEGSETYNEQFF
-,few,TRBJ1-2,TRBV12-3/TRBV12-4,TGTGCCAGCAGTTCGGGGACAAGACGGGCTTCGGGCTACACCTTC,CASSSGTRRASGYTF
TRBD1,-,TRBJ1-1,TRBV5-1,TGCGCCAGCAGCTTGGAACGGACAGGGTCGGACACTGAAGCTTTCTTT,CASSLERTGSDTEAFF
-,once,TRBJ1-1,TRBV10-3,TGTGCCACCAGTGCGACAGGCCTGAACACTGAAGCTTTCTTT,CATSATGLNTEAFF
-,few,TRBJ2-5,TRBV10-3,TGTGCCATCAGTGAAGGCGAGGGGGAGACCCAGTACTTC,CAISEGEGETQYF
-,-,TRBJ1-5,TRBV6-5,TGTGCCAGCAGACAACTCCGGGGGCCAAATCAGCCCCAGCATTTT,CASRQLRGPNQPQHF
TRBD1,-,TRBJ1-5,TRBV12-3/TRBV12-4,TGTGCCAGCAGTTCTACACAGGGGAGGCATCAGCCCCAGCATTTT,CASSSTQGRHQPQHF
-,few,TRBJ1-2,TRBV7-2,TGTGCCAGCAGCTTACTAGGGGGGAGCTATGGCTACACCTTC,CASSLLGGSYGYTF
-,-,TRBJ2-3,TRBV7-2,TGTGCCAGCAGCTTAGTATCGGGGATTAGCACAGATACGCAGTATTTT,CASSLVSGISTDTQYF
-,-,TRBJ2-7,TRBV12-3/TRBV12-4,TGTGCCAGCGGCTATACAGGACGGTCCTACGAGCAGTACTTC,CASGYTGRSYEQYF
-,-,TRBJ2-4,TRBV11-1,TGTGCCAGCAGCTTCTGGCCTCGGAGGAACAGGGAAGGGGGATACCACGGAAACATTCAGTACTTC,CASSFWPRRNREGGYHGNIQYF
TRBD1,-,TRBJ1-2,TRBV10-2,TGCGCCACAACCGGGACAGGGGGTGGCTACACCTTC,CATTGTGGGYTF
-,few,TRBJ2-1,TRBV6-5,TGTGCCAGCACCGAGGGACTTAATCCCTACAATGAGCAGTTCTTC,CASTEGLNPYNEQFF
TRBD1,few,TRBJ2-7,TRBV7-9,TGTGCCAGCAGCCCACGCGGCGACAGGGGAGGCGAGCAGTACTTC,CASSPRGDRGGEQYF
TRBD2,few,TRBJ2-7,TRBV7-8,TGTGCCAGCAGCTTAGGGGAGACTAGCGGGACCTACGAGCAGTACTTC,CASSLGETSGTYEQYF
TRBD1,few,TRBJ1-3,TRBV3-1,TGTGCCAGCAGCCCGACAGGGTCCGGAAACACCATATATTTT,CASSPTGSGNTIYF
TRBD1,few,TRBJ2-7,TRBV4-1,TGCGCCAGCAGCCAAGAGGTCGGGACAGTTCTTTACGAGCAGTACTTC,CASSQEVGTVLYEQYF
-,few,TRBJ2-7,TRBV27,TGTGCCAGCACCACGGCTAGATACGAGCAGTACTTC,CASTTARYEQYF
-,few,TRBJ1-1,TRBV6-6,TGTGCCAGCAGGTCGAACAGGGTTTTTTTAGACACTGAAGCTTTCTTT,CASRSNRVFLDTEAFF
-,-,TRBJ1-2,TRBV5-1,TGCGCCAGCAGCTGGGGCGGACAGTTAAGTGGCTACACCTTC,CASSWGGQLSGYTF
-,-,TRBJ1-2,TRBV7-9,TGTGCCAGCAGCTTAGGTTCGGGCGCAAACTATGGCTACACCTTC,CASSLGSGANYGYTF
TRBD2,-,TRBJ2-1,TRBV10-1,TGCGCCAGCACCAAGAATCTAGCGGGAGGCTACAATGAGCAGTTCTTC,CASTKNLAGGYNEQFF
-,-,TRBJ2-3,TRBV5-5,TGTGCCAGCAGCTTTGGGGCCCGCGCAGATACGCAGTATTTT,CASSFGARADTQYF
-,-,TRBJ1-5,TRBV7-9,TGTGCCAGCAGCTTCGATTCGGAACAGCCCCAGCATTTT,CASSFDSEQPQHF
TRBD1,few,TRBJ2-2,TRBV12-3/TRBV12-4,TGTGCCAGCAAGGGACAGTGGAACACCGGGGAGCTGTTTTTT,CASKGQWNTGELFF
-,few,TRBJ2-1,TRBV11-2,TGTGCCAGCAGCCCCACAGGGTTCGGGACCTACAATGAGCAGTTCTTC,CASSPTGFGTYNEQFF
TRBD1,-,TRBJ1-2,TRBV12-3/TRBV12-4,TGTGCCAGCAGTATCAAGGGACAGGGGGCATGGGGCTACACCTTC,CASSIKGQGAWGYTF
-,-,TRBJ2-3,TRBV7-8,TGTGCCAGCAGCTCCCGGGGGTTCCCAGATACGCAGTATTTT,CASSSRGFPDTQYF
TRBD1,-,TRBJ1-4,TRBV10-3,TGTGCCACGCGGACAGGAACAACTAATGAAAAACTGTTTTTT,CATRTGTTNEKLFF
-,-,TRBJ1-2,TRBV5-1,TGCGCCAGCAGCTTGAGTGAATTGCGGAATGGCTACACCTTC,CASSLSELRNGYTF